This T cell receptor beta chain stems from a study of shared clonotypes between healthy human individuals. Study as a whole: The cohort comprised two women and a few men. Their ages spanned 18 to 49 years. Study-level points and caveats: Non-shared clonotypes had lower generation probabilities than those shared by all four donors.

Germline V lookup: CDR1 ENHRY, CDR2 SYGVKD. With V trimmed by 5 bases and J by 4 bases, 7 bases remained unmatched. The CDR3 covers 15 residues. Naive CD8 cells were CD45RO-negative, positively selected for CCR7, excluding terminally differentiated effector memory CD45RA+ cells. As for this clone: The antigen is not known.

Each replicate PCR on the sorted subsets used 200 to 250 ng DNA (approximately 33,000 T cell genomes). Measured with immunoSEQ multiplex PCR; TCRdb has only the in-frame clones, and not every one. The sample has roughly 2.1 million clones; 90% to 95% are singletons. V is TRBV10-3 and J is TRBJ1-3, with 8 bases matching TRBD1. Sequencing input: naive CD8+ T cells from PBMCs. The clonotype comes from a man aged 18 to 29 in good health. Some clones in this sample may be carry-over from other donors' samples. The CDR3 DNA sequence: TGTGCCATCAGTAAACAGACAGGGGTAGGAAACACCATATATTTT. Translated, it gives CAISKQTGVGNTIYF.